The 17 T cell receptor beta chains given below trace back to one sample, sequenced in a study of CD8 T cells in Susac syndrome. Random hexamers served to reverse transcribe roughly 0.5 to 1 ug RNA. From the immunoSEQ multiplex PCR reads, TCRdb called clonotypes with MiXCR, one entry per CDR3 protein. The repertoire holds over 150,000 distinct CDR3 sequences, with roughly 94% as singletons. Sequences were obtained from CD4+ T cells from PBMCs. The origin of the receptors is a human donor with Susac syndrome.

The rearrangement joins TRBV27 to TRBJ1-6; the D is unclear. This CDR3 region has 15 residues. Trimming removed 0 bases at V and 9 bases at J, with 12 bases between. Germline-derived CDR1 and CDR2 are MNHEY and SMNVEV (reference sequence). This CDR3 is CASSLSPVGISPLHF. In nucleotides, the CDR3 is TGTGCCAGCAGTTTATCCCCAGTTGGAATTTCACCCCTCCACTTT.

The V call is TRBV5-8, the J call TRBJ2-2, with 9 bases aligning to TRBD2. The germline V gene has CDR1 SGHTS and CDR2 YDEGEE. CDR3 length: 14 amino acids. The V and J ends lost 5 bases and 3 bases, in that order; junction bases with no gene match: 2. The DNA of the CDR3 is TGTGCCAGCAGTCGACTAGCGGACACCGGGGAGCTGTTTTTT. Translated: CASSRLADTGELFF.

This chain joins TRBV5-1 and TRBJ2-2; the D gene is possibly TRBD1 (6 bases). V lost 5 bases and J 1 base, leaving 12 bases between the germline ends. The CDR3 is 15 amino acids. Germline V gene sequence: CDR1 SGHRS, CDR2 YFSETQ. For the CDR3, the DNA is TGCGCCAGCAGGGGGGACACACTGAACACCGGGGAGCTGTTTTTT. It specifies CASRGDTLNTGELFF.

This clonotype was observed once. The chain links TRBV20-1 to TRBJ1-6, with 7 bases lining up with TRBD1. Looked up from germline, CDR1 is DFQATT and CDR2 is SNEGSKA (reference sequence). V dropped 0 bases and J dropped 10; count of bases not matched to a gene: 9. The CDR3 is made up of 15 amino acids. CDR3 sequence: CSARDSGQSLSPLHF. The DNA for the CDR3 is TGCAGTGCTAGAGATTCGGGACAGTCCCTGTCACCCCTCCACTTT.

The chain joins TRBV4-1 to TRBJ1-4; D is possibly TRBD1 (6 bases). V was trimmed by 0 bases and J by 8 bases, leaving 13 bases between them. The V gene's germline CDR1 is MGHRA and CDR2 YSYEKL. The CDR3 sequence is 15 residues long. The CDR3 loop is CASSQELQGREKLFF. The DNA of the CDR3 is TGCGCCAGCAGCCAAGAACTCCAGGGGAGAGAAAAACTGTTTTTT.

This chain joins TRBV2 and TRBJ2-1, with D possibly TRBD2 on 6 matching bases. V gave up 5 bases and J gave up 6 bases, with 8 bases separating them. The CDR3 runs to 12 residues. Per the germline V gene, CDR1 is SNHLY and CDR2 is FYNNEI. Written as DNA, the CDR3 is TGTGCCAGCAGTATGACTAGCAATGAGCAGTTCTTC. Protein product: CASSMTSNEQFF. Together with reference TRBV2 and TRBJ2-1, the CDR3 gives the full variable domain: EPEVTQTPSHQVTQMGQEVILRCVPISNHLYFYWYRQILGQKVEFLVSFYNNEISEKSEIFDDQFSVERPDGSNFTLKIRSTKLEDSAMYFCASSMTSNEQFFGPGTRLTVL.

The CDR3 bases are TGTGCCAGCAGCGAGATAACAGGGGTTTCACCCCTCCACTTT. This codes for CASSEITGVSPLHF. The chain carries TRBV2 and TRBJ1-6; 7 positions match TRBD1. This CDR3 comprises 14 residues. The V gene's germline CDR1 is SNHLY and CDR2 FYNNEI. Trimming took 6 bases from V and 9 from J; bases not matched to a gene: 8.

The count of this clonotype is one. The chain is built from TRBV2 and TRBJ2-7, with unresolved D. The CDR3 sequence is 13 residues long. V was trimmed by 9 bases and J by 5 bases, leaving 17 bases between them. The V gene's germline CDR1 is SNHLY and CDR2 FYNNEI. Here the CDR3 DNA reads TGTGCCAGTAGGCGACAATTTGTGGACGAGCAGTACTTC. This encodes CASRRQFVDEQYF.

The chain employs TRBV29-1 and TRBJ1-1; 7 bases align to TRBD1. V trimming: 6 bases; J trimming: 3 bases; junction bases outside the gene matches: 7. Germline V gene sequence: CDR1 SQVTM, CDR2 ANQGSEA. This CDR3 has 13 residues. CDR3 region: CSVREGADTEAFF. CDR3 coding DNA: TGCAGCGTCCGAGAGGGGGCGGACACTGAAGCTTTCTTT.

The chain carries TRBV4-2 and TRBJ2-1, with TRBD2 matching over 7 bases. Germline lookup yields CDR1 LGHNA and CDR2 YNFKEQ. The junction had 8 bases not matched to a gene; V was cut back by 0 bases and J by 6 bases. The CDR3 is 16 residues long. The CDR3 DNA sequence: TGTGCCAGCAGCCAAGAACCAGCGGGATCGGGCAATGAGCAGTTCTTC. This gives the protein CASSQEPAGSGNEQFF.

The gene calls are TRBV20-1 and TRBJ2-7; the D gene is possibly TRBD1 (5 bases). This CDR3 has 14 residues. Looked up from germline, CDR1 is DFQATT and CDR2 is SNEGSKA (reference sequence). Trimming cost V 2 bases and J 5 bases, with 16 bases left between them. The CDR3 is CSARFRALRNEQYF. As DNA, the CDR3 is TGCAGTGCTAGATTCAGGGCGCTTCGGAACGAGCAGTACTTC.

This sequence joins TRBV3-1 and TRBJ1-2, with D possibly being TRBD1 (5 bases). V dropped 4 bases and J dropped 4 bases, with 13 bases sitting between them. The CDR3 extends over 14 amino acids. CDR1 LGHDT and CDR2 YNNKEL come from the germline V gene (reference sequence). The CDR3 loop reads CASSLTDTLYGYTF. The CDR3 nucleotides read TGTGCCAGCAGCCTGACGGACACCCTCTATGGCTACACCTTC.

The chain links TRBV30 to TRBJ2-7; TRBD2 is a possible D gene (5 bases). Trimming stripped 0 bases from V and 6 bases from J, with 15 bases between. Germline CDR1 GTSNPN, CDR2 SVGIG (reference sequence). The CDR3 extends over 14 amino acids. Written as DNA, the CDR3 is TGTGCCTGGAGTGTAGGAGGAGGACTTGTCGAGCAGTACTTC. It translates to CAWSVGGGLVEQYF.

This clonotype is a singleton in its sample. V is TRBV7-2 and J is TRBJ2-5; D unclear. Per germline, CDR1 SGHTA and CDR2 FQGNSA. The CDR3 extends over 13 amino acids. With 2 bases removed from V and 0 bases from J, the gap between germline ends came to 4 bases. CDR3 sequence (DNA): TGTGCCAGCAGCTTAACGTACCAAGAGACCCAGTACTTC. Translated: CASSLTYQETQYF.

This chain connects TRBV6-2 or TRBV6-3 to TRBJ2-1; the match to TRBD2 covers 9 bases. The CDR3 totals 14 residues. Unmatched junction bases numbered 9, after V lost 6 bases and J lost 9 bases. Germline values: CDR1 MNHEY, CDR2 SVGEGT. This CDR3 reads CASSPSGRQGEQFF. The CDR3 coding sequence is TGTGCCAGCAGCCCCAGCGGGAGGCAGGGTGAGCAGTTCTTC.

The CDR3 DNA is TGTGCCTGGAGTGTGGGCCGGGGGAGAGGAGCTTTCTTT. Translation gives CAWSVGRGRGAFF. This sequence joins TRBV30 and TRBJ1-1; D may be TRBD1 (5 bases). Trimming pared 0 bases from V and 10 bases from J, leaving 15 bases between. Germline CDR1 and CDR2: GTSNPN and SVGIG (reference sequence). The CDR3 extends over 13 amino acids.

The J gene is TRBJ2-5, the V gene TRBV11-2, with TRBD2 matching 13 bases. The CDR3 covers 18 residues. V trimming: 5 bases; J trimming: 1 base; junction bases outside the gene matches: 10. Germline values: CDR1 SGHAT, CDR2 FQNNGV. In DNA form, the CDR3 reads TGTGCCAGCAGCCCTATTTTGAGGACTAGCGGGGGCCAAGAGACCCAGTACTTC. It codes for CASSPILRTSGGQETQYF.